The 21 T cell receptor beta chains presented below share a single source sample, sequenced in a study of cytomegalovirus exposure and HLA in healthy donors. Data came from immunoSEQ multiplex PCR; TCRdb stores just in-frame clones and leaves some out. This sample yields more than 120,000 clones, of which around 87% are seen a single time; approximately 8.7% belongs to the top ten. The sequenced material came from PBMCs. The receptor set was obtained from a man younger than 30 in good health and CMV-seropositive.

V gene TRBV5-4 combines with J gene TRBJ1-2, with D unresolved. The CDR3 runs to 12 residues. Per the germline V gene, CDR1 is SGHNT and CDR2 is YYREEE (reference sequence). The germline V and J ends were trimmed by 6 bases and 7 bases, with 13 bases remaining between them. As DNA, the CDR3 is TGTGCCAGCAAATCATGGAGGGTTGGCTACACCTTC. This sequence encodes CASKSWRVGYTF.

This clone has a single count. This chain joins TRBV21-1 and TRBJ2-7; the table's TRBD2 call for D was not verified on the DNA. TRBV21-1 counts as a pseudogene. This CDR3 contains 15 residues. The CDR3 DNA reads as TGTGCCAGCAGCCCCTGGGGAGTGGAGAAGGACGAGCAGTACTTC. Translation: CASSPWGVEKDEQYF.

In DNA form, the CDR3 reads TGTGCCAGCAGCTTAAGACCAGGGATCAACTATGGCTACACCTTC. It encodes CASSLRPGINYGYTF. V and J are TRBV7-2 and TRBJ1-2; a possible D gene is TRBD1 (5 bases). V shed 2 bases and J shed 2 bases, with 12 bases lying between them. This CDR3 is built from 15 residues. Germline values: CDR1 SGHTA, CDR2 FQGNSA.

This chain connects TRBV5-1 to TRBJ2-7; D might be TRBD1 (5 bases). V was cut by 6 bases and J by 4 bases, with 11 bases left in between. The CDR3 runs to 12 residues. The germline CDR1 and CDR2 sequences are SGHRS and YFSETQ. CDR3 sequence (DNA): TGCGCCAGCAAGGCTGGGGCGTACGAGCAGTACTTC. Translated, it gives CASKAGAYEQYF. The variable domain in full, with the rest retrieved from reference TRBV5-1 and TRBJ2-7, is KAGVTQTPRYLIKTRGQQVTLSCSPISGHRSVSWYQQTPGQGLQFLFEYFSETQRNKGNFPGRFSGRQFSNSRSEMNVSTLELGDSALYLCASKAGAYEQYFGPGTRLTVT.

CDR3 DNA sequence: TGTGCCAGCAGTGAAAATGAACAGGACTATGGCTACACCTTC. It encodes CASSENEQDYGYTF. The rearrangement joins TRBV6-1 to TRBJ1-2, with TRBD1 as a possible D gene (5 bases). This CDR3 spans 14 amino acids. With 2 bases removed from V and 3 bases from J, the gap between germline ends came to 10 bases. Germline-derived CDR1 and CDR2 are MNHNS and SASEGT.

This rearrangement joins TRBV6-5 to TRBJ2-7, with 9 positions matching TRBD2. From germline, CDR1 is MNHEY and CDR2 SVGAGI. J gave up 4 bases and V 2 bases, and 6 bases lay outside the gene matches. The CDR3 is 15 residues long. The CDR3 sequence: CASSYLAGTAYEQYF. The CDR3 region has the DNA TGTGCCAGCAGTTACCTAGCGGGGACCGCGTACGAGCAGTACTTC.

This clone has just a few counts. The chain joins TRBV30 to TRBJ1-2, with D possibly being TRBD1 (6 bases). The CDR3 length is 14 residues. Germline CDR1 is GTSNPN and CDR2 is SVGIG (reference sequence). V was shortened by 5 bases and J by 4 bases, with 17 bases between the two germline ends. CDR3 sequence reads: CAWRTVGGAYGYTF. For the CDR3, the DNA is TGTGCCTGGCGCACCGTGGGGGGGGCCTATGGCTACACCTTC.

This chain uses TRBV9 with TRBJ2-7; TRBD1 aligns across 8 bases. Trimming took 1 base from V and 6 from J; bases not matched to a gene: 9. CDR1 SGDLS and CDR2 YYNGEE come from the germline V gene. There are 15 residues in the CDR3. CDR3 residues: CASSVSGQGGGEQYF. The CDR3 DNA follows: TGTGCCAGCAGCGTAAGCGGACAGGGTGGCGGCGAGCAGTACTTC.

V and J are TRBV6-5 and TRBJ1-6; D ambiguous. V dropped 0 bases and J dropped 4 bases, with 10 bases sitting between them. The CDR3 covers 16 residues. Germline assignment: CDR1 MNHEY and CDR2 SVGAGI. The CDR3 DNA sequence: TGTGCCAGCAGTTACTCGTACAGTGGATATAATTCACCCCTCCACTTT. Translation: CASSYSYSGYNSPLHF.

For this clone: Other DNA sequences within the sample encode an identical CDR3. This rearrangement joins TRBV2 to TRBJ2-5; D call uncertain. The J call may be mistaken, given a closer DNA end match to TRBJ2-7. The germline gives CDR1 SNHLY, CDR2 FYNNEI. The CDR3 sequence is 11 residues long. In DNA, the CDR3 is TGTGCCAGCAGTCGTTCCTACGAGCAGTACTTC. The encoded protein is CASSRSYEQYF.

This chain uses TRBV6-1 with TRBJ2-3; D perhaps matches TRBD1 (6 bases). Between the trimmed V and J ends, which lost 10 bases and 0 bases, there was a span of 14 bases. The CDR3 is 14 amino acids. Looked up from germline, CDR1 is MNHNS and CDR2 is SASEGT. The CDR3 coding sequence is TGTGCCACAAAGGGGGACCTTAGCACAGATACGCAGTATTTT. Protein product: CATKGDLSTDTQYF.

This chain uses TRBV14 with TRBJ2-2, with TRBD1 identical over 10 bases. V dropped 4 bases and J dropped 6; count of bases not matched to a gene: 8. The CDR3 totals 16 residues. Germline values: CDR1 SGHDN, CDR2 FVKESK. The CDR3 coding sequence is TGTGCCAGCAGCCGGGGACAGGGGATGGTCTCCGGGGAGCTGTTTTTT. The encoded protein is CASSRGQGMVSGELFF.

The chain is built from TRBV6-6 and TRBJ2-7; maybe TRBD1 (6 bases). The CDR3 sequence is 14 residues long. The V and J ends lost 5 bases and 6 bases respectively, with 17 bases between them. CDR1 and CDR2 from the germline V gene are MNHNY and SVGAGI (reference sequence). The CDR3, as DNA: TGTGCCAGCAGTATGAGCAGGGGATCCGCCGAGCAGTACTTC. This codes for CASSMSRGSAEQYF.

The chain combines TRBV28 with TRBJ1-6, with 9 bases matching TRBD1. CDR3 length: 17 residues. The V and J ends lost 3 bases and 9 bases, in that order; junction bases with no gene match: 12. Germline V gives CDR1 MDHEN, CDR2 SYDVKM. The chain's CDR3 is CASSFSRGTGISSPLHF. The CDR3 DNA is TGTGCCAGCAGTTTCTCTCGCGGGACAGGGATTAGTTCACCCCTCCACTTT.

This clone was recorded a few times. This chain connects TRBV5-8 to TRBJ1-2; TRBD1 agrees at 11 bases. Germline CDR1 and CDR2: SGHTS and YDEGEE. The CDR3 has 15 amino acids. V dropped 4 bases and J dropped 5; count of bases not matched to a gene: 7. The CDR3 region is CASSPPGQGVYGYTF. The CDR3 bases are TGTGCCAGCAGCCCTCCGGGACAGGGGGTATATGGCTACACCTTC.

The chain recombines TRBV29-1 with TRBJ2-1; 7 bases are shared with TRBD2. Per germline, CDR1 SQVTM and CDR2 ANQGSEA. There are 18 residues in the CDR3. The V and J ends lost 5 bases and 10 bases, in that order; junction bases with no gene match: 26. CDR3 sequence (DNA): TGCAGCGTTTACCCCACCGGGGACTACTACCCGTGGGTTTGGGAGCAGTTCTTC. It translates to CSVYPTGDYYPWVWEQFF.

This clone has only one observation. The chain links TRBV19 to TRBJ2-5; 7 positions agree with TRBD2. The CDR3 loop spans 17 amino acids. Germline assignment: CDR1 LNHDA and CDR2 SQIVND (reference sequence). The J segment lost 3 bases and the V segment lost 4 bases, leaving 14 bases of the junction unmatched. CDR3 nucleotide sequence: TGTGCCAGTAGTAAAGCAGGGACTACACAAACAAAAGAGACCCAGTACTTC. Amino acids: CASSKAGTTQTKETQYF.

The chain links TRBV4-1 to TRBJ2-7, with TRBD2 identical over 7 bases. The V segment lost 0 bases and the J segment 2 bases; nucleotides outside the gene matches: 4. The CDR3 contains 15 residues. The germline V gene has CDR1 MGHRA and CDR2 YSYEKL. CDR3 loop: CASSQEASGTYEQYF. In DNA, the CDR3 is TGCGCCAGCAGCCAAGAAGCTAGCGGCACCTACGAGCAGTACTTC.

This chain connects TRBV11-2 to TRBJ2-7; 9 positions match TRBD1. The CDR3 consists of 14 residues. The V and J ends lost 4 bases and 3 bases, in that order; junction bases with no gene match: 4. Germline lookup yields CDR1 SGHAT and CDR2 FQNNGV. CDR3 nucleotides: TGTGCCAGCAGCTGGGGACAGGGATACTACGAGCAGTACTTC. Its translation: CASSWGQGYYEQYF. Full variable domain (outside the CDR3, taken from reference TRBV11-2 and TRBJ2-7): EAGVAQSPRYKIIEKRQSVAFWCNPISGHATLYWYQQILGQGPKLLIQFQNNGVVDDSQLPKDRFSAERLKGVDSTLKIQPAKLEDSAVYLCASSWGQGYYEQYFGPGTRLTVT.

CDR3 DNA: TGTGCCAGCAGTTACCTAGCGGGGGGGCCGGAGACCCAGTACTTC. It specifies CASSYLAGGPETQYF. This chain links TRBV6-5 with TRBJ2-5; 12 bases are shared with TRBD2. V was pared by 2 bases and J by 5 bases, with 3 bases of the junction left unmatched. This CDR3 spans 15 amino acids. Per germline, CDR1 MNHEY and CDR2 SVGAGI.

This chain uses TRBV27 with TRBJ2-1; tentatively, D is TRBD2 (6 bases). This CDR3 is built from 11 residues. Per the germline V gene, CDR1 is MNHEY and CDR2 is SMNVEV (reference sequence). Trimming removed 4 bases from V and 14 bases from J, with 12 bases in between. As DNA, the CDR3 is TGTGCCAGCAGTTCGGGGGTATTAGAGTTCTTC. The encoded protein is CASSSGVLEFF.